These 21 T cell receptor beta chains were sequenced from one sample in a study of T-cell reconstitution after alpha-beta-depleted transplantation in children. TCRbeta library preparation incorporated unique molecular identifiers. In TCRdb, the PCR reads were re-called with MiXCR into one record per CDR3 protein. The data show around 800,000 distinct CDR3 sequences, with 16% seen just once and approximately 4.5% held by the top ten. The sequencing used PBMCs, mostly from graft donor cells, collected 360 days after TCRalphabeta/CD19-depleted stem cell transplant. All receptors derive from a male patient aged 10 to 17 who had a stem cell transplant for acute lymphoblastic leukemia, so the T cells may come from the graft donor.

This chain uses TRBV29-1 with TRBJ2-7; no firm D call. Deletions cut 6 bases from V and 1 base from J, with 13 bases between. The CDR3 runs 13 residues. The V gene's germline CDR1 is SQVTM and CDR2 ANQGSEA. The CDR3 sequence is CSVSYSGSYEQYF. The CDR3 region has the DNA TGCAGCGTGAGTTATTCTGGTTCCTACGAGCAGTACTTC.

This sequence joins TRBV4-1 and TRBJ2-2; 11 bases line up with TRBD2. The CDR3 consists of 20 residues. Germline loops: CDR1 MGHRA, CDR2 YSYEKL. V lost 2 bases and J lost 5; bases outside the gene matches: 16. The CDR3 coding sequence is TGCGCCAGCAGCCAAAAGGGGCTAGCGGGGGGTGCTCGGGGTACCGGGGAGCTGTTTTTT. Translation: CASSQKGLAGGARGTGELFF.

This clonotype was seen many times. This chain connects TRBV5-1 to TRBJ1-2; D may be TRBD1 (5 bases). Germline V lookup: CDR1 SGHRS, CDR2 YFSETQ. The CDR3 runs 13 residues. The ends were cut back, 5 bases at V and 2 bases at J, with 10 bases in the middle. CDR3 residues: CASRYDRNYGYTF. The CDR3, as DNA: TGCGCCAGCAGATATGACAGAAACTATGGCTACACCTTC. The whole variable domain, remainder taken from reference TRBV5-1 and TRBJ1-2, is KAGVTQTPRYLIKTRGQQVTLSCSPISGHRSVSWYQQTPGQGLQFLFEYFSETQRNKGNFPGRFSGRQFSNSRSEMNVSTLELGDSALYLCASRYDRNYGYTFGSGTRLTVV.

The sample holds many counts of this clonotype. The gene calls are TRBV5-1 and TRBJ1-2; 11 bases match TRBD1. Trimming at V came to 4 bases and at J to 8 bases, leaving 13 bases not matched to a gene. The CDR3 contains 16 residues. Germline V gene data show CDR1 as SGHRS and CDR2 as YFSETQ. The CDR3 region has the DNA TGCGCCAGCAGCCCGGGACGGACAGGGGGCGCGCGGGGCTACACCTTC. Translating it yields CASSPGRTGGARGYTF.

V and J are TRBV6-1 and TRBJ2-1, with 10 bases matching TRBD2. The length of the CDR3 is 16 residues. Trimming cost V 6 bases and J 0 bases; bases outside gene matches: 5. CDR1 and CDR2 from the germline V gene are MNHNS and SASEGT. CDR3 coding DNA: TGTGCCAGCAGGGATAGCGGGAGGCACTCCTACAATGAGCAGTTCTTC. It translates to CASRDSGRHSYNEQFF.

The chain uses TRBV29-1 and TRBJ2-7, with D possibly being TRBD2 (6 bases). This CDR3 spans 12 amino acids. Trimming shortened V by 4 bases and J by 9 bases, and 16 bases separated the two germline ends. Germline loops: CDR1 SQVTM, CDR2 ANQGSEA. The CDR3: CSVGTGGSTQYF. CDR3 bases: TGCAGCGTTGGGACCGGGGGTTCGACGCAGTACTTC.

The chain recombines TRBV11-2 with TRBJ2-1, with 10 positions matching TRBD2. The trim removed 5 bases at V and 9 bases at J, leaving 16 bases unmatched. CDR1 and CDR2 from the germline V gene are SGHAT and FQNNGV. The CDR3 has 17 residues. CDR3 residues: CASSPGLAETEGTEQFF. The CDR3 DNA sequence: TGTGCCAGCAGCCCTGGACTAGCGGAGACCGAAGGGACTGAGCAGTTCTTC.

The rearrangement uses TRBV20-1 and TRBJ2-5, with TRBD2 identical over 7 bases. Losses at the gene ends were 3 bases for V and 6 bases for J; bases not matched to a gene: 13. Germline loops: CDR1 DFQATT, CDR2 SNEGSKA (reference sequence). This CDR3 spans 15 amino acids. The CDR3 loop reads CSASPGRAGEKTQYF. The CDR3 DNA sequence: TGCAGTGCTAGTCCTGGCCGCGCGGGAGAAAAGACCCAGTACTTC.

The CDR3 spells CASSNGVSYEQYF. CDR3 DNA sequence: TGTGCCAGTAGTAACGGAGTTTCCTACGAGCAGTACTTC. The V gene is TRBV19, the J gene TRBJ2-7, with D uncertain. Looked up from germline, CDR1 is LNHDA and CDR2 is SQIVND (reference sequence). CDR3 length: 13 amino acids. The V end was cut by 4 bases, the J end by 1 base, with 8 bases between.

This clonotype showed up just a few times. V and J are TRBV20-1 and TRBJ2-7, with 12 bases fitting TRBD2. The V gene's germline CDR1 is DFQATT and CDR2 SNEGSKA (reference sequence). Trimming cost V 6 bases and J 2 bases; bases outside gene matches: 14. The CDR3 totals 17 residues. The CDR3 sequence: CSAEGLAGGTRAYEQYF. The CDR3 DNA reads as TGCAGTGCGGAGGGACTAGCGGGTGGGACGCGAGCCTACGAGCAGTACTTC.

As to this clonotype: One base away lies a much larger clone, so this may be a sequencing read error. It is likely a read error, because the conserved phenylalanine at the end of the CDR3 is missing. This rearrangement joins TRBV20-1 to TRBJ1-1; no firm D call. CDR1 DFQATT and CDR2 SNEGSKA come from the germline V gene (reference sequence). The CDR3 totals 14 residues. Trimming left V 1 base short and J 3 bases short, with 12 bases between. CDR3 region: CSARGVSRDTEAFV. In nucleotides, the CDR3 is TGCAGTGCTAGAGGGGTTTCTAGGGACACTGAAGCTTTCGTT.

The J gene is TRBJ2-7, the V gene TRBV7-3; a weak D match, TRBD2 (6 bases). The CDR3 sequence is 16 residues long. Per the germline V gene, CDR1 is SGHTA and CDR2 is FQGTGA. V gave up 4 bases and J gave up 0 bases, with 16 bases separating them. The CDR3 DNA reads TGTGCCAGCAGCTCCCAACCCCGGGACTTCTCCTACGAGCAGTACTTC. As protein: CASSSQPRDFSYEQYF. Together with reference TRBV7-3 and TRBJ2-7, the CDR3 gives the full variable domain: GAGVSQTPSNKVTEKGKYVELRCDPISGHTALYWYRQSLGQGPEFLIYFQGTGAADDSGLPNDRFFAVRPEGSVSTLKIQRTERGDSAVYLCASSSQPRDFSYEQYFGPGTRLTVT.

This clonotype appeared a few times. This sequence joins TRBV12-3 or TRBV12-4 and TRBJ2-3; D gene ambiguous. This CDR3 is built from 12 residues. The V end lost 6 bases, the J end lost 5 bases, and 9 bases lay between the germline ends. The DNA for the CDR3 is TGTGCCAGCAGCCCCGAGCGAGATACGCAGTATTTT. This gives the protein CASSPERDTQYF.

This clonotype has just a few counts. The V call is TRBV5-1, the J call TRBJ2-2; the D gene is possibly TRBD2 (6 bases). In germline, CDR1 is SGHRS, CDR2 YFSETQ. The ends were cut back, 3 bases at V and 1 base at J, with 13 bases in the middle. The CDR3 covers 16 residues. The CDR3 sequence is CASSSVGGVNTGELFF. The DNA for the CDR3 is TGCGCCAGCAGCTCGGTGGGAGGTGTGAACACCGGGGAGCTGTTTTTT.

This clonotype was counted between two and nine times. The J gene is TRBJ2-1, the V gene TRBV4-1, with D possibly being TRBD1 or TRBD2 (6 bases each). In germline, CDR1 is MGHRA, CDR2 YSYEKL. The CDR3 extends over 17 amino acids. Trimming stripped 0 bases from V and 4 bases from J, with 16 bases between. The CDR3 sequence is CASSQEGGGQPYNEQFF. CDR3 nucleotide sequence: TGCGCCAGCAGCCAAGAGGGGGGAGGACAGCCGTACAATGAGCAGTTCTTC.

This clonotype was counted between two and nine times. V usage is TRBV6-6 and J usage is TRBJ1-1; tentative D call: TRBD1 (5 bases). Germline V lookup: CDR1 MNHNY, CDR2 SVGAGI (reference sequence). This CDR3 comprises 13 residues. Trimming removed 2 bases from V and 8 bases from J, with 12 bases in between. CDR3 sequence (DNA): TGTGCCAGCAGTTACCAGAGGGGCCCGGAAGCTTTCTTT. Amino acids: CASSYQRGPEAFF.

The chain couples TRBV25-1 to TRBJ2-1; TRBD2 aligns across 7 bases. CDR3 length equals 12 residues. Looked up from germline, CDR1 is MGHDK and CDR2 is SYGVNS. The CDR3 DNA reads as TGTGCAGCGGGACTACCCTGGAATGAGCAGTTCTTC. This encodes CAAGLPWNEQFF.

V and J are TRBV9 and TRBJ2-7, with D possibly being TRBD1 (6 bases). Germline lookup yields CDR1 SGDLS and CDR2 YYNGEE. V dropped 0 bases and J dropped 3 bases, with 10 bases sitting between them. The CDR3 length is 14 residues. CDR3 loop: CASSVASDSYEQYF. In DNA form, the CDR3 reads TGTGCCAGCAGCGTAGCCTCGGACAGCTACGAGCAGTACTTC.

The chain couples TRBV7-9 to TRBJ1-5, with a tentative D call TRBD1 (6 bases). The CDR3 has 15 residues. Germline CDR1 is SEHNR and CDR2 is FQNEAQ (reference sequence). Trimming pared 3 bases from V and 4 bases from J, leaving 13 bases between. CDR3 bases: TGTGCCAGCAGCTTGGCGGGGGGCTGGAATCAGCCCCAGCATTTT. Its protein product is CASSLAGGWNQPQHF.

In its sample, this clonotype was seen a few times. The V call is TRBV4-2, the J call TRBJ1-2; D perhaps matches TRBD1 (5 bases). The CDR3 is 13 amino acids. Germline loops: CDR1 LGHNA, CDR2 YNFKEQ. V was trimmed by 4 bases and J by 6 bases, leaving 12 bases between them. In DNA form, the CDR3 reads TGTGCCAGCAGCCCCCGGGGCGCCGATGGCTACACCTTC. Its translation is CASSPRGADGYTF.

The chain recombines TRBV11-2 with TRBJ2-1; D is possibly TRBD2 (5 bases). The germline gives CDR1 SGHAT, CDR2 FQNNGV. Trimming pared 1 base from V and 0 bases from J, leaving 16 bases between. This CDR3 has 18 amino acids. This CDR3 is CASSLGVLALSSYNEQFF. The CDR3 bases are TGTGCCAGCAGCTTAGGGGTCCTAGCCCTAAGCTCCTACAATGAGCAGTTCTTC.